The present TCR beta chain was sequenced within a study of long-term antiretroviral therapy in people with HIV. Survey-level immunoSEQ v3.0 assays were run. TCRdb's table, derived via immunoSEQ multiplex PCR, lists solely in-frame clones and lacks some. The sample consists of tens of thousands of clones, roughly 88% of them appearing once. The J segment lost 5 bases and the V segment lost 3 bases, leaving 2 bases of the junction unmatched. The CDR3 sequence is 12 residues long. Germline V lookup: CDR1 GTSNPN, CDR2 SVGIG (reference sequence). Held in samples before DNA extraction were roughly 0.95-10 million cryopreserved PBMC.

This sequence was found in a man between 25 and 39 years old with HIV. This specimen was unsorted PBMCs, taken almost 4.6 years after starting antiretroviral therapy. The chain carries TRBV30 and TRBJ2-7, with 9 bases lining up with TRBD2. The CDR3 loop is CAWRREGHEQYF. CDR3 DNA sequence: TGTGCCTGGAGGCGGGAGGGACACGAGCAGTACTTC.